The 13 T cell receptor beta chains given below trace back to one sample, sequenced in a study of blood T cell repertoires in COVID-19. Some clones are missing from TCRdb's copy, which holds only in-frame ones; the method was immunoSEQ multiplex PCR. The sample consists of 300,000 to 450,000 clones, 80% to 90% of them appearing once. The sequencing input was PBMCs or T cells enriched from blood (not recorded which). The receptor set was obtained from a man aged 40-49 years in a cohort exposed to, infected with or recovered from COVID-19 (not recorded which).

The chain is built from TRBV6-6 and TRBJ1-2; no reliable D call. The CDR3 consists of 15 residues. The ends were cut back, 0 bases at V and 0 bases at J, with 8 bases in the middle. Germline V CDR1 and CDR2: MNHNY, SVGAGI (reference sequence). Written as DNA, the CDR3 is TGTGCCAGCAGTTACTCGTCAGTACCTAACTATGGCTACACCTTC. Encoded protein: CASSYSSVPNYGYTF.

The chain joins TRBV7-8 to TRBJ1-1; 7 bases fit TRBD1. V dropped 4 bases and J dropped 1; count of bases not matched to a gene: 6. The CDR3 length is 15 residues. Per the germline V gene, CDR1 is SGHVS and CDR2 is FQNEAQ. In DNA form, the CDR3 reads TGTGCCAGCAGCTCCATCCGACAGGGGAACACTGAAGCTTTCTTT. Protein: CASSSIRQGNTEAFF.

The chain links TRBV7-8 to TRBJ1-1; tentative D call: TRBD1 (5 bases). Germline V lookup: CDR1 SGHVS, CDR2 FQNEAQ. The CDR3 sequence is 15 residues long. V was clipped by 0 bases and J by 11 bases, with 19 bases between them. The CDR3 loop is CASSLARAGPGRAFF. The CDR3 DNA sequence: TGTGCCAGCAGCTTAGCGCGGGCAGGGCCTGGGAGGGCTTTCTTT.

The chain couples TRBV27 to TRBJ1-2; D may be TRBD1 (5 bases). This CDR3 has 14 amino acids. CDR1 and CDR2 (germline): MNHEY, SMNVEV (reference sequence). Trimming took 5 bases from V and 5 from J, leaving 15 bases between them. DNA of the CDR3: TGTGCCAGCAGTCCCCGACAGCCTGCTTATGGCTACACCTTC. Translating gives CASSPRQPAYGYTF.

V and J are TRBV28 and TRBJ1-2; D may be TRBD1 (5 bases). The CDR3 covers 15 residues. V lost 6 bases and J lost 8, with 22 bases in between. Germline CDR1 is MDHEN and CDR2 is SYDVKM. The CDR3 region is CASSPAKGPLLGYTF. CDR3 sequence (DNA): TGTGCCAGCAGCCCCGCGAAGGGGCCGCTGTTGGGCTACACCTTC.

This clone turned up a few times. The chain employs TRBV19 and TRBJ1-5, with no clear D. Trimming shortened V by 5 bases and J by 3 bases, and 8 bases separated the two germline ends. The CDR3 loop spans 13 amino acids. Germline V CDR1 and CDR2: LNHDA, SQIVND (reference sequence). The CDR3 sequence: CASSQDFNQPQHF. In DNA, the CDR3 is TGTGCCAGTAGTCAGGACTTCAATCAGCCCCAGCATTTT.

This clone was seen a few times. This CDR3 reads CASSLRVAGKSSYEQYF. The CDR3 coding sequence is TGTGCCAGCAGCTTAAGGGTTGCAGGGAAGAGCTCCTACGAGCAGTACTTC. The chain uses TRBV7-8 and TRBJ2-7; a weak D match, TRBD1 (5 bases). V lost 2 bases, J lost 0 bases, and 17 bases lay in between. Looked up from germline, CDR1 is SGHVS and CDR2 is FQNEAQ. There are 17 residues in the CDR3.

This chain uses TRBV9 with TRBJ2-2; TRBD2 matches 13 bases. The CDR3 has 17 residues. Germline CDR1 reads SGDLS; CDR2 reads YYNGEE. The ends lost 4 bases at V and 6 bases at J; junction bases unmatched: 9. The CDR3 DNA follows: TGTGCCAGCAGCATTGCTACTAGCGGGAGGGGATCCGGGGAGCTGTTTTTT. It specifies CASSIATSGRGSGELFF. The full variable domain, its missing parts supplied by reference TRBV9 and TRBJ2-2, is DSGVTQTPKHLITATGQRVTLRCSPRSGDLSVYWYQQSLDQGLQFLIQYYNGEERAKGNILERFSAQQFPDLHSELNLSSLELGDSALYFCASSIATSGRGSGELFFGEGSRLTVL.

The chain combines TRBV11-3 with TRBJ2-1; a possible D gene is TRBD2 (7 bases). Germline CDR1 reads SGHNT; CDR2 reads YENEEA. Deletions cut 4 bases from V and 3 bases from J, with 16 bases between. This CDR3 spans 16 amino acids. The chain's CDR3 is CASSSGGAGSYNEQFF. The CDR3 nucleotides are TGTGCCAGCAGCTCTGGGGGGGCTGGAAGCTACAATGAGCAGTTCTTC.

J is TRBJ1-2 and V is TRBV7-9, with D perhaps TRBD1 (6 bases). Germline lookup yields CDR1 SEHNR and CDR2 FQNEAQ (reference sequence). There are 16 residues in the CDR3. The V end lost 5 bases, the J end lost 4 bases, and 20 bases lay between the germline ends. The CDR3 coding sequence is TGTGCCAGCAGCCGAACTCAAATGGGGGCTGTCTATGGCTACACCTTC. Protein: CASSRTQMGAVYGYTF.

The CDR3: CASSFRLALNTGELFF. The CDR3 DNA is TGCGCCAGCAGCTTCAGACTAGCGCTGAACACCGGGGAGCTGTTTTTT. The rearrangement uses TRBV4-1 and TRBJ2-2, with 8 bases identical to TRBD2. Germline V gives CDR1 MGHRA, CDR2 YSYEKL. Losses at the gene ends were 5 bases for V and 1 base for J; bases not matched to a gene: 6. The CDR3 covers 16 residues.

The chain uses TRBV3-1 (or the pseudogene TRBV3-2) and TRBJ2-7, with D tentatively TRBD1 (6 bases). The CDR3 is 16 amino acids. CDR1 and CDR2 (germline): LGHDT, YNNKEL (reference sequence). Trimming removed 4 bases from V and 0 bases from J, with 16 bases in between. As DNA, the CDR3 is TGTGCCAGCAGCCGACCCACAGGGCCTAGCTCCTACGAGCAGTACTTC. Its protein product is CASSRPTGPSSYEQYF.

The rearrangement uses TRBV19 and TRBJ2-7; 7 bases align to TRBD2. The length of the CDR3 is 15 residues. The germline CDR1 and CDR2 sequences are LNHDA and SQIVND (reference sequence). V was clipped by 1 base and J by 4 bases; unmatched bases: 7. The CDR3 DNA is TGTGCCAGTAGTATAGTGACACAGCGGGGATACGAGCAGTACTTC. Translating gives CASSIVTQRGYEQYF.